This TCR beta chain was found in a study of blood T cell repertoires in COVID-19. Study as a whole: PBMCs, B-cell-depleted T cells, or T cells were the source of the cDNA or gDNA that made up the material.

Authors' methods: Using reference gene primer amplification, nucleated cell counts were estimated. Measured with immunoSEQ multiplex PCR; TCRdb has only the in-frame clones, and not every one. From that table come the V and J calls and clone size; the DNA was used to work out D and trimming. Here the sample spans roughly 220,000 clones, 88% being singletons. V dropped 3 bases and J dropped 3 bases, with 9 bases sitting between them. CDR3 size: 12 residues. Germline CDR1 SQVTM, CDR2 ANQGSEA. This TCR was sampled from a woman aged 50 to 65 with acute COVID-19. Sequencing input: PBMCs or T cells enriched from blood (not recorded which). This chain joins TRBV29-1 and TRBJ2-7; the D gene is possibly TRBD1 (5 bases). The CDR3 DNA is TGCAGCGTTGAGGGGCAGGACTACGAGCAGTACTTC. Translating gives CSVEGQDYEQYF.